The 18 T cell receptor beta chains below were found in one sample sequenced in a study of shared clonotypes between healthy human individuals. Method: immunoSEQ multiplex PCR; TCRdb's copy keeps in-frame clones and lacks some. The table has some 2.1 million clones, about 95% seen once; the top ten hold more than 0.95%. Only CD45RO-negative cells positively selected for CCR7 counted as naive CD8 cells, so terminally differentiated effector memory CD45RA+ cells were excluded. Sequencing was performed on naive CD8+ T cells sorted from blood. Receptors originate from a man between 18 and 35 years old in good health.

V is TRBV7-6 and J is TRBJ1-5; D might be TRBD1 (5 bases). Germline CDR1 reads SGHVS; CDR2 reads FNYEAQ. The CDR3 totals 15 residues. Trimming removed 1 base at V and 6 bases at J, with 13 bases between. CDR3 sequence: CASSLGPRESQPQHF. Here the CDR3 DNA reads TGTGCCAGCAGCTTAGGTCCCAGGGAGAGTCAGCCCCAGCATTTT.

The genes are TRBV4-3 and TRBJ2-7; TRBD2 matches 8 bases. V lost 2 bases and J lost 4; bases outside the gene matches: 7. The CDR3 extends over 15 amino acids. Germline-derived CDR1 and CDR2 are LGHNA and YSLEER. CDR3: CASSQISGIQYEQYF. The DNA for the CDR3 is TGCGCCAGCAGCCAAATTAGCGGGATTCAGTACGAGCAGTACTTC.

This clone was observed once. The J gene is TRBJ1-5, the V gene TRBV19; 7 bases align to TRBD1. The CDR3 is made up of 16 amino acids. V trimming: 4 bases; J trimming: 1 base; junction bases outside the gene matches: 7. Germline V gene lookup returns CDR1 LNHDA and CDR2 SQIVND (reference sequence). The chain's CDR3 is CASSRIQGLSNQPQHF. The CDR3 nucleotides are TGTGCCAGTAGTAGAATACAGGGGTTGAGCAATCAGCCCCAGCATTTT. The complete variable domain, with remaining parts taken from reference TRBV19 and TRBJ1-5, reads DGGITQSPKYLFRKEGQNVTLSCEQNLNHDAMYWYRQDPGQGLRLIYYSQIVNDFQKGDIAEGYSVSREKKESFPLTVTSAQKNPTAFYLCASSRIQGLSNQPQHFGDGTRLSIL.

This sequence joins TRBV27 and TRBJ2-7; 7 bases fit TRBD2. This CDR3 is built from 13 residues. Germline CDR1 and CDR2: MNHEY and SMNVEV (reference sequence). Germline trimming cut 6 bases from V and 1 base from J; bases unmatched to any gene: 3. The CDR3 is CASRWTSSYEQYF. CDR3 in DNA: TGTGCCAGCAGATGGACTAGTTCCTACGAGCAGTACTTC.

V and J are TRBV2 and TRBJ2-5; 7 nucleotides line up with TRBD2. The tail of the sequence fits TRBJ2-7 better, so the J call may be wrong. Looked up from germline, CDR1 is SNHLY and CDR2 is FYNNEI. This CDR3 has 14 residues. CDR3 DNA: TGTGCCAGCTCGATGGGTAGGGACTACTACGAGCAGTACTTC. Translated: CASSMGRDYYEQYF.

The chain links TRBV5-5 to TRBJ1-6; D uncertain. V lost 1 base, J lost 7 bases, and 12 bases lay in between. The germline V gene encodes CDR1 SGHKS and CDR2 YYEKEE (reference sequence). The CDR3 covers 15 residues. The CDR3, as DNA: TGTGCCAGCAGCTTGAACGCTCTACAAAATTCACCCCTCCACTTT. Its translation is CASSLNALQNSPLHF.

The V call is TRBV27, the J call TRBJ2-3, with 8 bases lining up with TRBD2. The CDR3 runs to 13 residues. The trim removed 3 bases at V and 4 bases at J, leaving 0 bases unmatched. The germline V gene has CDR1 MNHEY and CDR2 SMNVEV (reference sequence). The CDR3 loop reads CASSFGGADTQYF. In nucleotides, the CDR3 is TGTGCCAGCAGTTTCGGGGGGGCAGATACGCAGTATTTT.

The genes are TRBV6-1 and TRBJ2-7, with D perhaps being TRBD1 or TRBD2 (5 bases each). The CDR3 length is 17 residues. Germline CDR1 reads MNHNS; CDR2 reads SASEGT. Trimming pared 2 bases from V and 4 bases from J, leaving 21 bases between. CDR3 in amino acids: CASSEISRATTGYEQYF. CDR3 nucleotides: TGTGCCAGCAGTGAAATATCCAGGGCCACCACGGGGTACGAGCAGTACTTC.

CDR3 coding DNA: TGTGCCAGCAGCCCCCGGGACAGGGGCACCTACGAGCAGTACTTC. Translated, it gives CASSPRDRGTYEQYF. The chain has TRBV7-8 and TRBJ2-7; 10 nucleotides agree with TRBD1. The germline gives CDR1 SGHVS, CDR2 FQNEAQ. The CDR3 is 15 amino acids. J gave up 2 bases and V 5 bases, and 6 bases lay outside the gene matches.

About this clone: The sample holds other DNA sequences that translate to the same CDR3. The gene calls are TRBV27 and TRBJ2-6; D is unclear. Germline-derived CDR1 and CDR2 are MNHEY and SMNVEV (reference sequence). Trimming took 3 bases from V and 7 from J, leaving 7 bases between them. CDR3 length equals 13 residues. The CDR3 sequence is CASSLAGANVLTF. As DNA, the CDR3 is TGTGCCAGCAGTTTGGCCGGAGCCAACGTCCTGACTTTC.

The genes are TRBV5-1 and TRBJ2-1; 10 nucleotides align to TRBD1. CDR3 length: 16 residues. Trimming removed 4 bases from V and 8 bases from J; junction bases left unmatched: 12. CDR1 and CDR2 (germline): SGHRS, YFSETQ. CDR3 sequence (DNA): TGCGCCAGCAGCGCCCGCGACAGGGGGCTTTGGGATGAGCAGTTCTTC. This codes for CASSARDRGLWDEQFF.

The J gene is TRBJ1-2, the V gene TRBV6-5; D ambiguous. This CDR3 region has 16 residues. Germline loops: CDR1 MNHEY, CDR2 SVGAGI. Trimming pared 0 bases from V and 5 bases from J, leaving 16 bases between. CDR3 protein: CASSYSISPWGYGYTF. The CDR3 nucleotides are TGTGCCAGCAGTTACTCGATCTCGCCCTGGGGATATGGCTACACCTTC.

The rearrangement joins TRBV19 to TRBJ1-4; the match to TRBD1 covers 9 bases. The germline V gene encodes CDR1 LNHDA and CDR2 SQIVND (reference sequence). This CDR3 region has 15 residues. Losses at the gene ends were 5 bases for V and 7 bases for J; bases not matched to a gene: 8. CDR3 region: CASSPTGTGLEKLFF. The CDR3 coding sequence is TGTGCCAGTAGTCCGACCGGGACAGGGCTTGAAAAACTGTTTTTT.

The genes are TRBV6-1 and TRBJ1-2; D is possibly TRBD1 (6 bases). Between the trimmed V and J ends, which lost 6 bases and 0 bases, there was a span of 14 bases. Germline V gives CDR1 MNHNS, CDR2 SASEGT. There are 15 residues in the CDR3. The CDR3 DNA is TGTGCCAGCAGCTCGACAGGATTAGCTAACTATGGCTACACCTTC. It codes for CASSSTGLANYGYTF.

Concerning this clone itself: The sample carries other DNA sequences with the same CDR3. The chain uses TRBV9 and TRBJ2-1; perhaps TRBD1 as D (6 bases). The CDR3 length is 15 residues. V lost 0 bases and J lost 7, with 14 bases in between. Looked up from germline, CDR1 is SGDLS and CDR2 is YYNGEE. As DNA, the CDR3 is TGTGCCAGCAGCGTAGGAGGGGGAGTCACGAATGAGCAGTTCTTC. Its translation: CASSVGGGVTNEQFF.

The gene calls are TRBV5-4 and TRBJ1-3; 7 bases match TRBD1. Germline-derived CDR1 and CDR2 are SGHNT and YYREEE (reference sequence). V lost 4 bases, J lost 11 bases, and 15 bases stayed unmatched. The CDR3 has 15 amino acids. The CDR3 sequence is CASSQRDSLEGSIYF. CDR3 in DNA: TGTGCCAGCAGCCAAAGGGACAGCCTGGAAGGTTCCATATATTTT.

This rearrangement joins TRBV7-8 to TRBJ1-2, with 7 bases lining up with TRBD1. This CDR3 is 15 amino acids long. Germline trimming cut 5 bases from V and 4 bases from J; bases unmatched to any gene: 10. Germline V gene lookup returns CDR1 SGHVS and CDR2 FQNEAQ. CDR3 residues: CASSPTGLYAYGYTF. Here the CDR3 DNA reads TGTGCCAGCAGCCCGACAGGGTTGTATGCCTATGGCTACACCTTC.

The J gene is TRBJ1-1, the V gene TRBV7-8; maybe TRBD1 (6 bases). There are 14 residues in the CDR3. V shed 3 bases and J shed 5 bases, with 13 bases lying between them. In germline, CDR1 is SGHVS, CDR2 FQNEAQ. This CDR3 reads CASSLSTGRTEAFF. The CDR3 coding sequence is TGTGCCAGCAGCTTGTCCACAGGGAGGACTGAAGCTTTCTTT.